What follows is one T cell receptor beta chain and its context. This record belongs to a study of radiation and T cells in renal cell carcinoma. Time point meaning: blood 4 weeks post-SBRT, at nephrectomy. Treatment: 15 Gy SBRT to primary tumor, nephrectomy 4 weeks later. The CDR3 runs to 15 residues. Germline CDR1 reads SGDLS; CDR2 reads YYNGEE. The V end lost 0 bases, the J end lost 2 bases, and 9 bases lay between the germline ends. TCRdb's table, derived via immunoSEQ multiplex PCR, lists solely in-frame clones and lacks some. Among around 100,000 clones, around 84% were seen once, and the ten largest hold 6% to 9%.

Source: blood, taken from a patient whose treatment included radiotherapy and nephrectomy. This chain links TRBV9 with TRBJ2-1, with D tentatively TRBD1 or TRBD2 (6 bases each). The receptor was derived from a man aged 60 to 69 with renal cell carcinoma. The CDR3 sequence: CASSVEGGPYNEQFF. The CDR3 bases are TGTGCCAGCAGCGTAGAGGGGGGCCCCTACAATGAGCAGTTCTTC.